This T cell receptor (beta chain) was captured in a study of T cells in Graves' hyperthyroidism and ophthalmopathy. Study-level background: Staff took peripheral blood when the initial diagnosis was made, before any treatment began.

Study results and limitations: By a 13 V-J model, ophthalmopathy was set apart from stable hyperthyroidism. Blood shared most expanded thyroid clonotypes above 0.001. For ophthalmopathy, model prediction preceded onset by a median around 7 months.

Researchers took RNA transcripts and amplified the TCR beta CDR3 regions from them. The HTBI primer set was used in a first-round RT-PCR of the TCR CDR3. One entry per CDR3 protein, called by TCRdb with MiXCR from the multiplex PCR reads. The sample has 490,000 or so distinct CDR3 sequences, about 20% seen once. There are a few counts of this clonotype. Its target is unknown. J was trimmed by 1 base and V by 7 bases; bases with no gene match: 7. This CDR3 is built from 14 residues. Germline V gene sequence: CDR1 SQVTM, CDR2 ANQGSEA. The V and J genes are TRBV29-1 and TRBJ2-7; 10 nucleotides agree with TRBD1. Sequencing used blood. The TCR was taken from a woman between 65 and 79 years old with Graves' ophthalmopathy. In DNA form, the CDR3 reads TGCAGCGCCAAAGGGGGACAGGGGTCCTACGAGCAGTACTTC. It yields the protein CSAKGGQGSYEQYF.